This TCR beta chain was captured in a study of blood T cell repertoires in COVID-19. About the study: From T cells, B-cell-depleted T cells, or PBMCs came the material, which was cDNA or gDNA.

In the authors' workflow: Amplification from reference gene primers served as the basis for estimated nucleated cell counts. Profiled with immunoSEQ multiplex PCR; TCRdb holds only in-frame clones, not every one. V and J calls and clone size are copied from that table; D and trimming were computed from the DNA. The repertoire holds around 290,000 clones, around nine tenths seen once, with roughly 2.6% in the top ten. Participant ages covered roughly 18 to 89 years across 25 or so US areas. Either two negative PCRs, clearance, or symptom resolution qualified Cohort 3 donors as recovered. Unmatched junction bases numbered 8, after V lost 5 bases and J lost 5 bases. The CDR3 loop spans 16 amino acids. From germline, CDR1 is SGHTA and CDR2 FQGNSA.

The sample taken for sequencing was PBMCs or T cells enriched from blood (not recorded which). V usage is TRBV7-2 and J usage is TRBJ2-3, with TRBD2 identical over 12 bases. This receptor was obtained from a young woman who had recovered from COVID-19. The chain's CDR3 is CASSQLAGGQVDTQYF. Written as DNA, the CDR3 is TGTGCCAGCAGCCAACTAGCGGGGGGCCAAGTAGATACGCAGTATTTT.